These 15 T cell receptor beta chains came from one sample sequenced in a study of cytomegalovirus exposure and HLA in healthy donors. Both 60 Vbeta primers and 13 Jbeta primers went into the PCR. Method: immunoSEQ multiplex PCR; TCRdb's copy keeps in-frame clones and lacks some. Of about 120,000 clones listed, roughly 70% are singletons. Sequenced input: PBMCs. The origin of the receptors is a man between 25 and 39 years old in good health and CMV-seronegative.

The V call is TRBV2, the J call TRBJ1-6; D ambiguous. V lost 3 bases, J lost 10 bases, and 7 bases lay in between. CDR3 size: 12 residues. From germline, CDR1 is SNHLY and CDR2 FYNNEI. The CDR3 region has the DNA TGTGCCAGCAGTGAGATGGAGTCACCCCTCCACTTT. It codes for CASSEMESPLHF.

The chain is built from TRBV29-1 and TRBJ1-2, with D uncertain. Trimming shortened V by 4 bases and J by 9 bases, and 9 bases separated the two germline ends. Looked up from germline, CDR1 is SQVTM and CDR2 is ANQGSEA. CDR3 length: 10 amino acids. The CDR3 loop reads CSVGEGSYTF. The CDR3 nucleotides are TGCAGCGTTGGGGAGGGTAGCTACACCTTC.

J is TRBJ2-7 and V is TRBV4-3; 8 bases fit TRBD1. The trim removed 3 bases at V and 0 bases at J, leaving 4 bases unmatched. This CDR3 spans 15 amino acids. Germline lookup yields CDR1 LGHNA and CDR2 YSLEER. CDR3: CASSQTGAGSYEQYF. CDR3 bases: TGCGCCAGCAGCCAGACAGGGGCCGGCTCCTACGAGCAGTACTTC.

The J gene is TRBJ2-1, the V gene TRBV7-3; 10 bases agree with TRBD2. V lost 5 bases to trimming and J lost 4 bases; unmatched junction nucleotides: 5. The CDR3 has 15 residues. Germline CDR1 is SGHTA and CDR2 is FQGTGA. The CDR3 sequence is CASSVTSGDYNEQFF. The CDR3 nucleotides are TGTGCCAGCAGCGTTACTAGCGGGGATTACAATGAGCAGTTCTTC.

The chain carries TRBV4-1 and TRBJ2-7; 13 positions agree with TRBD2. The V gene end was trimmed by 3 bases and the J gene end by 0 bases; junction bases not matched to a gene: 5. The CDR3 runs to 17 residues. CDR1 and CDR2 from the germline V gene are MGHRA and YSYEKL. The CDR3 region is CASSQQWTSGGSYEQYF. The CDR3 region has the DNA TGCGCCAGCAGCCAGCAATGGACTAGCGGGGGCTCCTACGAGCAGTACTTC.

The CDR3 coding sequence is TGCGCCAGCAGCCAAGACCGACGGGGAACCAATGAGCAGTTCTTC. It translates to CASSQDRRGTNEQFF. V usage is TRBV4-1 and J usage is TRBJ2-1; weak D call: TRBD2 (5 bases). The V end was cut by 0 bases, the J end by 6 bases, with 12 bases between. CDR3 size: 15 residues. Germline V gene lookup returns CDR1 MGHRA and CDR2 YSYEKL.

This rearrangement joins TRBV28 to TRBJ2-1, with 10 bases matching TRBD1. CDR1 is MDHEN and CDR2 is SYDVKM in the germline V gene. The CDR3 is 15 amino acids. V trimming: 6 bases; J trimming: 10 bases; junction bases outside the gene matches: 12. The CDR3 loop is CASSPRTGGSREQFF. The CDR3, as DNA: TGTGCCAGCAGCCCTCGGACAGGGGGTTCTCGGGAGCAGTTCTTC.

This chain uses TRBV4-2 with TRBJ2-7; 7 nucleotides match TRBD1. Trimming removed 4 bases from V and 2 bases from J; junction bases left unmatched: 14. Germline values: CDR1 LGHNA, CDR2 YNFKEQ. CDR3 length equals 17 residues. The CDR3 bases are TGTGCCAGCAGCCCAGGGGGTGCGACAGGGTCACCCTACGAGCAGTACTTC. Amino acid sequence: CASSPGGATGSPYEQYF.

V usage is TRBV7-2 and J usage is TRBJ1-1; D ambiguous. V lost 7 bases and J lost 6, with 15 bases in between. Germline V gene lookup returns CDR1 SGHTA and CDR2 FQGNSA. This CDR3 comprises 13 residues. The CDR3 bases are TGTGCCAGCATCGGATGGGAGGGTGCTGAAGCTTTCTTT. Translated, it gives CASIGWEGAEAFF.

The chain is built from TRBV5-5 and TRBJ2-1; D may be TRBD1 (5 bases). Between the trimmed V and J ends, which lost 0 bases and 2 bases, there was a span of 9 bases. Germline V gene lookup returns CDR1 SGHKS and CDR2 YYEKEE (reference sequence). CDR3 length: 15 amino acids. Here the CDR3 reads CASSLGAGPYNEQFF. CDR3 sequence (DNA): TGTGCCAGCAGCTTGGGGGCAGGGCCCTACAATGAGCAGTTCTTC.

This clone was detected only a few times. The chain combines TRBV4-1 with TRBJ2-7; 10 bases align to TRBD1. The germline V gene has CDR1 MGHRA and CDR2 YSYEKL. V lost 2 bases to trimming and J lost 5 bases; unmatched junction nucleotides: 6. The CDR3 length is 15 residues. CDR3 coding DNA: TGCGCCAGCAGCCAAACCGGGACAGGGGTCCACGAGCAGTACTTC. It translates to CASSQTGTGVHEQYF.

The rearrangement uses TRBV7-3 and TRBJ2-3, with TRBD1 matching over 7 bases. The germline V gene has CDR1 SGHTA and CDR2 FQGTGA. The CDR3 length is 15 residues. With 5 bases clipped from V and 4 bases from J, the junction kept 9 bases outside the gene matches. The chain's CDR3 is CASSDTGERADTQYF. The CDR3 coding sequence is TGTGCCAGCAGCGACACAGGGGAAAGAGCAGATACGCAGTATTTT.

V gene TRBV5-5 combines with J gene TRBJ2-1; D is possibly TRBD2 (5 bases). Per the germline V gene, CDR1 is SGHKS and CDR2 is YYEKEE (reference sequence). Trimming took 2 bases from V and 9 from J, leaving 21 bases between them. There are 16 residues in the CDR3. The CDR3 loop reads CASSFRASRFFGEQFF. Here the CDR3 DNA reads TGTGCCAGCAGCTTTCGTGCTAGCAGATTCTTCGGTGAGCAGTTCTTC.

The chain links TRBV28 to TRBJ2-5; 7 nucleotides match TRBD1. Matching the DNA end better, TRBJ2-7 makes the J call doubtful. Germline lookup yields CDR1 MDHEN and CDR2 SYDVKM. The CDR3 loop spans 14 amino acids. For the CDR3, the DNA is TGTGCCAGCAGTACGACAGGGTTTCACTACGAGCAGTACTTC. Encoded protein: CASSTTGFHYEQYF.

The rearrangement joins TRBV4-3 to TRBJ1-2; D unclear. Between the trimmed V and J ends, which lost 1 base and 5 bases, there was a span of 14 bases. The CDR3 covers 15 residues. CDR1 and CDR2 (germline): LGHNA, YSLEER. CDR3: CASSQGQNVKYGYTF. In DNA form, the CDR3 reads TGCGCCAGCAGCCAAGGACAAAACGTCAAATATGGCTACACCTTC.